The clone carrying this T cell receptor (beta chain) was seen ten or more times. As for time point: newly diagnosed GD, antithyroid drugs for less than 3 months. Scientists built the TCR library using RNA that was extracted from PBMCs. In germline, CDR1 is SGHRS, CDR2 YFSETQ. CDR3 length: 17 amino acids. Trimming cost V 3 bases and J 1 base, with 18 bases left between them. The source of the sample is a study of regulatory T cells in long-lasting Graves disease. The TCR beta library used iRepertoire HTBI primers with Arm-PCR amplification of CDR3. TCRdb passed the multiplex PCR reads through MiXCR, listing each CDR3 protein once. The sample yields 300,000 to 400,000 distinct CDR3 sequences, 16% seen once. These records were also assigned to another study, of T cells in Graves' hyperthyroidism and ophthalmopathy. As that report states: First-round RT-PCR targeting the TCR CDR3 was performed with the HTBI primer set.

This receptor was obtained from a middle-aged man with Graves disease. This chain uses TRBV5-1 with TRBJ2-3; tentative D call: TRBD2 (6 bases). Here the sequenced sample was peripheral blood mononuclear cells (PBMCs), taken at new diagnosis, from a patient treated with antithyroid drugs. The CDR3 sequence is CASSSHSGGDRTDTQYF. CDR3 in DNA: TGCGCCAGCAGCTCCCACAGCGGAGGGGATCGCACAGATACGCAGTATTTT.